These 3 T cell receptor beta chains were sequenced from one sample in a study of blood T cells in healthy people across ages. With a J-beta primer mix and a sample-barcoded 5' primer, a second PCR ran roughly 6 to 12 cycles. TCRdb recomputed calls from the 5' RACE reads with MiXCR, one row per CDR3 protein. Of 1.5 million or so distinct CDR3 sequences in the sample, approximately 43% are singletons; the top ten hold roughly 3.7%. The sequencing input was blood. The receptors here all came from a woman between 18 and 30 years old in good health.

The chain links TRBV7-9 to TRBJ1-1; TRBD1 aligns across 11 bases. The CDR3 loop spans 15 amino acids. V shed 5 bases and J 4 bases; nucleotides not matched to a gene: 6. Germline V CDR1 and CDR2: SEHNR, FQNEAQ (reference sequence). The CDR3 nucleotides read TGTGCCAGCAGCGAAAGGACAGGGGGCCGCACTGAAGCTTTCTTT. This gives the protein CASSERTGGRTEAFF.

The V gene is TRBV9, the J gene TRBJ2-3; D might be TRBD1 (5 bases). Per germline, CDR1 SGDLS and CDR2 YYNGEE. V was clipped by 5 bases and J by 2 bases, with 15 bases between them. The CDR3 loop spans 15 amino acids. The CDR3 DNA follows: TGTGCCAGCAGGGGTGGGGCGCGGAACACAGATACGCAGTATTTT. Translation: CASRGGARNTDTQYF.

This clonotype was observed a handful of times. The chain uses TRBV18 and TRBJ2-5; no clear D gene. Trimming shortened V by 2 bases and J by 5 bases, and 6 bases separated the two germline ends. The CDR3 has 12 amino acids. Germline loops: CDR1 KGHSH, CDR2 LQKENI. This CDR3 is CASSPIAETQYF. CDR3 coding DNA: TGTGCCAGCTCACCAATTGCTGAGACCCAGTACTTC.